This TCR beta chain was retrieved from a study of T cell responses to AZD1222 COVID-19 vaccine. Study-level information: Both about-4-week and about-12-week second-dose recipients were combined. Broader study findings: Only a handful of AZD1222 recipients, more than 5 in all, had baseline seropositivity.

Measured with immunoSEQ multiplex PCR; TCRdb has only the in-frame clones, and not every one. This sample has 100,000 to 150,000 clones; 89% occur once, and the top ten carry 1.5% to 1.9%. A note on this clone: Its antigen is unknown.

This CDR3 has 17 amino acids. Trimming pared 6 bases from V and 2 bases from J, leaving 21 bases between. CDR1 MNHEY and CDR2 SMNVEV come from the germline V gene (reference sequence). The chain recombines TRBV27 with TRBJ2-3, with no clear D. Here the sequenced sample was peripheral blood, taken on day 0 of AZD1222 vaccination. The receptor's source is an adult in good health. The CDR3, as DNA: TGTGCCAGCAGCGCCATTACCGCGGCGCCACCCACAGATACGCAGTATTTT. As protein: CASSAITAAPPTDTQYF.